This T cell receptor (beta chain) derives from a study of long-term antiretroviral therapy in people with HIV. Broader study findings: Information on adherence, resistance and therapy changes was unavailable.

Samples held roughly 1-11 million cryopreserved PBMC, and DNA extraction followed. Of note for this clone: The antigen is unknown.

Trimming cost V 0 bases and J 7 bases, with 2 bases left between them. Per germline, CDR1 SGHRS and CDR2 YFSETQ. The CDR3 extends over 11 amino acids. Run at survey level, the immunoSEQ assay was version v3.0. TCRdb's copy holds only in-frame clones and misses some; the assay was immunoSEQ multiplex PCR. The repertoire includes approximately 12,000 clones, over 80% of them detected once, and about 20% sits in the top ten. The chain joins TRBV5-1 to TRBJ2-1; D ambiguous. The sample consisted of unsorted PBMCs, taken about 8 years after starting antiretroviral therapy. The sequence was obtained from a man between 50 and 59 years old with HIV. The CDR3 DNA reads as TGCGCCAGCAGCTTGGGGAATGAGCAGTTCTTC. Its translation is CASSLGNEQFF.